This T cell receptor beta chain was observed in a study of cytomegalovirus exposure and HLA in healthy donors. In the case of this clone: Its target is not known.

Findings of the study overall: Later analysis reportedly placed an Asian-associated ancestry cluster below the roughly 630-donor mean in N-insertions. Specific recognition of CMV antigens was confirmed in vitro for a few chains (all CMV-associated). In a later analysis, HLA-C alleles had the fewest associated TCRs, DRB1 alleles the most.

The V end lost 1 base, the J end lost 1 base, and 17 bases lay between the germline ends. Germline V gene sequence: CDR1 SGHTA, CDR2 FQGNSA. This CDR3 has 19 residues. With 60 Vbeta and 13 Jbeta primers, the PCR was carried out. Assay: immunoSEQ multiplex PCR; the TCRdb copy retains only in-frame clones and omits some. The sample includes under 150,000 clones, 65% to 90% of them seen just once. This receptor was obtained from a girl aged 2 to 10 in good health and CMV-seronegative. Sequenced sample: PBMCs. The chain is built from TRBV7-2 and TRBJ2-6; D is perhaps TRBD2 (6 bases). The CDR3 spells CASSLVGGSDGSGANVLTF. CDR3 DNA sequence: TGTGCCAGCAGCTTAGTAGGAGGGTCGGACGGGTCTGGGGCCAACGTCCTGACTTTC.